This T cell receptor beta chain comes out of a study of identical twins. General study findings and limits: Weaker excess twin sharing was observed in beta out-of-frame sequences.

Concerning this clonotype itself: Its antigen remains unidentified.

The V gene end was trimmed by 6 bases and the J gene end by 4 bases; junction bases not matched to a gene: 17. In germline, CDR1 is DFQATT, CDR2 SNEGSKA (reference sequence). The CDR3 is 19 amino acids. TCRdb itself ran the 5' RACE reads through MiXCR, one entry per CDR3 protein. This sample has around 1.7 million distinct CDR3 sequences, with around 29% found just once. This TCR was recovered from a newborn girl in good health. The sequencing input was cord blood. The chain links TRBV20-1 to TRBJ2-1; 14 nucleotides line up with TRBD2. CDR3 in amino acids: CSARGLAGGSPFSYNEQFF. CDR3 DNA: TGCAGTGCCCGCGGACTAGCGGGAGGCTCCCCCTTTTCGTACAATGAGCAGTTCTTC.